A selection of T cell receptor beta chains follows, all from one sample in a study of cytomegalovirus exposure and HLA in healthy donors. This table comes from immunoSEQ multiplex PCR, and its TCRdb copy is limited to in-frame clones, with some not included. The sample consists of around 160,000 clones, 80% to 85% of them appearing once. Sequenced sample: PBMCs. These receptors came from a woman between 18 and 29 years old in good health and CMV-seronegative. CDR3s include the opening cysteine and the closing phenylalanine or tryptophan. D genes are given only for firm matches.

TRBV6-4	TRBJ1-2	.	CASSDNGAGGYTF
TRBV18	TRBJ2-5	.	CASSPSIGGEETQYF
TRBV4-2	TRBJ1-2	.	CASSQVRVEGYTF
TRBV10-1	TRBJ2-1	.	CASSFQGGEQFF
TRBV7-6	TRBJ1-6	.	CASSPRFSYNSPLHF
TRBV2	TRBJ2-1	TRBD2	CASKGLAGEQFF
TRBV5-4	TRBJ2-3	.	CASSLYTGDTQYF
TRBV5-5	TRBJ1-1	.	CASSLEGAGTEAFF
TRBV7-9	TRBJ2-7	TRBD1	CASSLQGATYEQYF
TRBV19	TRBJ2-2	TRBD1	CASSITVSGGSGTAWTGELFF
TRBV5-8	TRBJ1-2	TRBD1	CASSRSGTAIYGYTF
TRBV5-4	TRBJ2-1	TRBD1	CASSAGTASSYNEQFF
TRBV11-2	TRBJ2-7	TRBD1	CASSSPGTGAYEQYF
TRBV9	TRBJ1-1	.	CASSVGGGAWNTEAFF
TRBV19	TRBJ2-7	TRBD1	CASSNRDRGFGEQYF
TRBV5-1	TRBJ1-1	TRBD1	CASSLGPRTGVTEAFF
TRBV6-1	TRBJ2-6	.	CASSDRGNSGANVLTF
TRBV29-1	TRBJ2-5	.	CSVDQGWETQYF
TRBV7-2	TRBJ2-7	TRBD1	CASSRQGSYEQYF
TRBV11-2	TRBJ1-5	TRBD1	CASSLGTGDQPQHF
TRBV19	TRBJ1-2	.	CASTLEANYGYTF
TRBV7-9	TRBJ2-5	.	CASSPPGQETQYF
TRBV10-2	TRBJ1-2	TRBD1	CASSGTGLSGYTF
TRBV11-3	TRBJ2-3	.	CASSFYRAGDTQYF
TRBV5-1	TRBJ2-1	TRBD2	CASGETSGKYNEQFF
TRBV6-7	TRBJ1-1	TRBD1	CASSSDRGHNLNTEAFF
TRBV6-5	TRBJ2-2	TRBD2	CASTQGLGFTGELFF
TRBV5-6	TRBJ1-1	.	CASRLFSGTEAFF
TRBV19	TRBJ1-5	.	CASSVSGGNQPQHF
TRBV5-4	TRBJ2-7	.	CASSLAGRPGNEQYF
TRBV28	TRBJ2-5	TRBD2	CASSLGRGAQQETQYF
TRBV28	TRBJ2-5	TRBD1	CASSPSHTGTGETQYF